These 2 T cell receptor beta chains share one sample of origin, sequenced in a study of blood T cell repertoires in COVID-19. Repertoires were generated with immunoSEQ multiplex PCR, while TCRdb's copy carries only in-frame clones and drops some. Counted here are some 130,000 clones, 86% occurring once; the ten biggest clones make up over 10%. Sequencing was done on a sample of peripheral blood. All receptors come from a woman aged 70-85 years with COVID-19, enrolled during active disease.

The J gene is TRBJ2-7, the V gene TRBV5-1; D is unresolved. Trimming shortened V by 6 bases and J by 7 bases, and 11 bases separated the two germline ends. The CDR3 is 11 amino acids. The germline V gene has CDR1 SGHRS and CDR2 YFSETQ. The CDR3 coding sequence is TGCGCCAGCACCGACCTCAGGGAGCAGTACTTC. This sequence encodes CASTDLREQYF. Looking up the rest from reference TRBV5-1 and TRBJ2-7 gives the full variable domain: KAGVTQTPRYLIKTRGQQVTLSCSPISGHRSVSWYQQTPGQGLQFLFEYFSETQRNKGNFPGRFSGRQFSNSRSEMNVSTLELGDSALYLCASTDLREQYFGPGTRLTVT.

Only a few counts were recorded for this clone. The CDR3 region has the DNA TGTGCCAGCAGTTTAAACATTTGGGATACGCAGTATTTT. This translates into CASSLNIWDTQYF. This chain connects TRBV12-3 or TRBV12-4 to TRBJ2-3; D is uncertain. The CDR3 has 13 amino acids. V was shortened by 2 bases and J by 6 bases, with 9 bases between the two germline ends.